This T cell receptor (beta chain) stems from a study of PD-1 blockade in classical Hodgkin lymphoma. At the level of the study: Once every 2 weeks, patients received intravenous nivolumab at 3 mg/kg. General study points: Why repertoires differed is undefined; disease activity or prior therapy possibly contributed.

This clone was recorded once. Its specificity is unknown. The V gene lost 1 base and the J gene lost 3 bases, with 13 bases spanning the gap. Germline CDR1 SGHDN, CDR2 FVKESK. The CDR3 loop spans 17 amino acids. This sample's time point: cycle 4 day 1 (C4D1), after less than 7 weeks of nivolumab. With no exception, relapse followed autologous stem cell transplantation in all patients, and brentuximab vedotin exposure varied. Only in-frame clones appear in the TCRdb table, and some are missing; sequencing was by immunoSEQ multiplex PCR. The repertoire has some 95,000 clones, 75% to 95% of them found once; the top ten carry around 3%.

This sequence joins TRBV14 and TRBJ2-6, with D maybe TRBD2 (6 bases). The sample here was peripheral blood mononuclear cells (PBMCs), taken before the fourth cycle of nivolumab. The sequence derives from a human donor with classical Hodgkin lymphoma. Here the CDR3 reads CASSQVGGVNGANVLTF. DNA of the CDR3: TGTGCCAGCAGCCAAGTCGGCGGGGTAAATGGGGCCAACGTCCTGACTTTC. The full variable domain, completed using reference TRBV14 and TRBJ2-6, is EAGVTQFPSHSVIEKGQTVTLRCDPISGHDNLYWYRRVMGKEIKFLLHFVKESKQDESGMPNNRFLAERTGGTYSTLKVQPAELEDSGVYFCASSQVGGVNGANVLTFGAGSRLTVL.